This T cell receptor (beta chain) is from a study of T cells in AML relapse after transplant (dated by TCRdb to about 2019). About the investigation overall: The remission controls were clinically matched patients who stayed in long-term complete remission and had more than 3 years of follow-up. In a retrospective study, inhibitory receptor expression and TCR repertoires of bone marrow T cells were examined in patients who had received allogeneic HSCT for myeloid malignancy. Remission samples were bone marrow collected about 1 year after HSCT from patients who maintained complete remission.

Receptor libraries were prepared by PCR. TCR alpha and beta chains were amplified from RNA with a modified RACE PCR protocol rather than multiplex PCR. An Illumina MiSeq was used to sequence the libraries, and raw reads were demultiplexed using sample-specific barcode combinations. In the source study's methods: TCR clonotypes were identified from the sequencing reads using MiXCR software. TCRdb passed the public sequencing reads through fastp at Q25 and MiXCR, retaining productive beta sequences. Entries that share a CDR3 protein sequence are merged under the most common genes and DNA. TCRdb's processing, not the authors' own work, is the source of the V and J calls. Within this sample are fewer than 2,000 distinct CDR3 sequences, with roughly 6.6% of them counted one time only. The ten most abundant clones make up roughly 53% of the sample. By share, this clonotype ranks as medium-sized (0.01 to 0.1%). This receptor's antigen is unknown. No much larger clone exists at a distance of one base, and base qualities are not known.

Results the study describes overall, beyond this receptor: TCR repertoire comparisons were based on very few samples, with only a few individuals included per group for unsorted bone marrow.

Cut back by 1 base and 4 bases, the V and J ends lie 13 bases apart. Counted from cysteine to phenylalanine, this CDR3 has 15 amino acids. Of all the DNA, just the CDR3 is kept, 45 bases in frame from base 1. Reading the germline V gene gives CDR1 SGHTA and CDR2 FQGNSA. The rearranged chain carries TRBV7-2 and TRBJ1-2; the D gene identity is not certain. Sequencing was performed on bone marrow, either the whole sample or a sorted T cell fraction (not recorded which), taken in complete remission. The TCR sequence derives from a human donor who had a stem cell transplant for acute myeloid leukemia. Some T cells may derive from the graft donor when a transplant has been performed. Here is the DNA: TGTGCCAGCAGCTTAGATCCGGCCAGGCCCTATGGCTACACCTTC. This encodes CASSLDPARPYGYTF.